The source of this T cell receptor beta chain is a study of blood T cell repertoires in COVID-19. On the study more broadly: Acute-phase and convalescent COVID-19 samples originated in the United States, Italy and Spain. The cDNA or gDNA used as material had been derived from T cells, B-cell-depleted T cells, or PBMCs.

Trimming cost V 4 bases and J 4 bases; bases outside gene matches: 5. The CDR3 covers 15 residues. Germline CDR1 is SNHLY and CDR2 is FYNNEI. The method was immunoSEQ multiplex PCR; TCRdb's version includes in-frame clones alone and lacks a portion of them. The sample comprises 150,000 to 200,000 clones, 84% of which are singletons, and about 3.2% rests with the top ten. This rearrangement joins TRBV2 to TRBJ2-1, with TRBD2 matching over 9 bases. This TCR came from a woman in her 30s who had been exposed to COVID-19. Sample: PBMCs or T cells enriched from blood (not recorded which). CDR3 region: CASSVSGLAYNEQFF. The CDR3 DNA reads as TGTGCCAGCAGTGTCTCGGGACTAGCTTACAATGAGCAGTTCTTC.